Listed below are T cell receptor beta chains from one sample, sequenced in a study of cytomegalovirus exposure and HLA in healthy donors. Only in-frame clones appear in the TCRdb table, and some are missing; sequencing was by immunoSEQ multiplex PCR. The sample has 150,000 or so clones, roughly 66% seen once; the top ten hold under 2%. Sequenced sample: PBMCs. The receptors derive from a woman between 18 and 30 years old in good health and CMV-seronegative. Each CDR3 is given with its conserved first and last residue. The D gene is left open where the match is weak. Not all rows give a size; the values are once, few, many and, for expanded clones, a class.

abundance,d_gene,j_gene,v_gene,CDR3aa,CDR3nt
-,TRBD2,TRBJ2-1,TRBV29-1,CSVLPGLGGEQFF,TGCAGCGTTTTGCCGGGGCTGGGAGGGGAGCAGTTCTTC
-,-,TRBJ1-5,TRBV19,CASLSGPNQPQHF,TGTGCCAGTCTCTCAGGGCCAAATCAGCCCCAGCATTTT
few,-,TRBJ1-5,TRBV19,CASSPRTDSQPQHF,TGTGCCAGTAGTCCGCGTACGGACAGCCAGCCCCAGCATTTT
few,TRBD1,TRBJ1-1,TRBV6-5,CASSYRTGNAFF,TGTGCCAGCAGTTACAGGACAGGGAATGCTTTCTTT
-,-,TRBJ2-2,TRBV27,CASSSRGGIGELFF,TGTGCCAGCAGTTCACGGGGTGGGATCGGGGAGCTGTTTTTT
-,TRBD1,TRBJ1-2,TRBV27,CASSLYPTGLEFYGYTF,TGTGCCAGCAGTTTATACCCGACAGGGTTAGAGTTCTATGGCTACACCTTC
-,TRBD1,TRBJ2-2,TRBV18,CASSPRQGDTGELFF,TGTGCCAGCTCACCAAGACAGGGGGACACCGGGGAGCTGTTTTTT
-,TRBD1,TRBJ1-5,TRBV6-1,CASSVNQGARGQPQHF,TGTGCCAGCAGTGTTAACCAGGGGGCGCGAGGTCAGCCCCAGCATTTT
-,TRBD2,TRBJ2-7,TRBV28,CASSSGRGGEQYF,TGTGCCAGCAGTTCGGGACGGGGGGGCGAGCAGTACTTC
-,TRBD1,TRBJ1-2,TRBV29-1,CSAVPQGAGGYTF,TGCAGCGCAGTCCCACAGGGGGCGGGAGGCTACACCTTC
-,TRBD1,TRBJ1-6,TRBV10-3,CAISTGTGGYSPLHF,TGTGCCATCAGCACCGGGACAGGGGGCTATTCACCCCTCCACTTT
-,-,TRBJ1-2,TRBV11-2,CASSTTGTHGYTF,TGTGCCAGCAGCACCACAGGGACCCATGGCTACACCTTC
-,-,TRBJ1-1,TRBV28,CASSSPLQGITEAFF,TGTGCCAGCAGTTCCCCGCTCCAGGGTATCACTGAAGCTTTCTTT
-,-,TRBJ1-6,TRBV4-1,CASSQEGVPSRWPLHF,TGCGCCAGCAGCCAGGAGGGAGTCCCGTCGAGGTGGCCCCTCCACTTT
-,-,TRBJ2-1,TRBV7-2,CASSPRNEQFF,TGTGCCAGCTCCCCCCGCAATGAGCAGTTCTTC
-,-,TRBJ2-7,TRBV5-1,CASSLGGLSYEQYF,TGCGCCAGCAGCTTGGGAGGGCTCTCCTACGAGCAGTACTTC
-,-,TRBJ2-7,TRBV11-2,CASSFKGKGRYEQYF,TGTGCCAGCAGCTTCAAGGGGAAGGGCCGCTACGAGCAGTACTTC